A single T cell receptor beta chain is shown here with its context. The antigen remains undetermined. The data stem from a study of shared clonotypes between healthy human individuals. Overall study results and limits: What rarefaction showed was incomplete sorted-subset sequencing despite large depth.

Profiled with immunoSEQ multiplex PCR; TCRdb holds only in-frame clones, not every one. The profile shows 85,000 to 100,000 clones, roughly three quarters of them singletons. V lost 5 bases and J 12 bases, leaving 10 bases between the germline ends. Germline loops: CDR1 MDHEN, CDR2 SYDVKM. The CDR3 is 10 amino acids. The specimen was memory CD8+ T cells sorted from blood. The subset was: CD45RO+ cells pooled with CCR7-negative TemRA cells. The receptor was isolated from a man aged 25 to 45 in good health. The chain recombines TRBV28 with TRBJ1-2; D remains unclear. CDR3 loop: CASSGVFHTF. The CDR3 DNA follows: TGTGCCAGCAGTGGAGTCTTCCACACCTTC.